This T cell receptor beta chain was profiled in a study of monozygotic twins with inflammatory bowel disease. CDR3 size: 12 residues. Germline-derived CDR1 and CDR2 are MNHEY and SMNVEV (reference sequence). TCRdb reprocessed the 5' RACE reads and reports one entry per CDR3 protein, with no DNA. The data include about 380,000 distinct CDR3 sequences; the top ten clones carry around 2.6%. The chain is built from TRBV27 and TRBJ1-6; no DNA is available, so the TRBD1 call from TCRdb remains unchecked. The specimen sequenced was blood. The receptor's source is a human donor with ulcerative colitis or Crohn's disease, or a healthy co-twin of an affected twin (not recorded which). The CDR3 loop is CASSSEGHPLHF.